This entry features one T cell receptor beta chain sequence. Its matching antigen is unknown. The sample comes from a study of cytomegalovirus exposure and HLA in healthy donors. Study as a whole: The roughly 670 first-cohort repertoires shared a platform with the 110 or so validation repertoires, as reported in a later analysis. Whole-study results and caveats: Rarity held for most TCR sequences, but there were some public TCRs that occurred in many donors. Cytomegalovirus-associated status was assigned to fewer than 200 TCR beta chains.

Sequencing was performed with immunoSEQ multiplex PCR; in TCRdb, only in-frame clones are kept and a portion is missing. The repertoire consists of around 160,000 clones, with approximately 88% occurring once and the leading ten covering 9.5% to 13%. The CDR3 has 12 residues. The J segment lost 12 bases and the V segment lost 6 bases, leaving 8 bases of the junction unmatched. The germline CDR1 and CDR2 sequences are MDHEN and SYDVKM. The chain recombines TRBV28 with TRBJ1-2; the match to TRBD1 covers 9 bases. This receptor was taken from a man younger than 40 in good health and CMV-seropositive. Sequencing used PBMCs. The CDR3 loop reads CASSSGTGLHTF. CDR3 DNA: TGTGCCAGCAGCTCCGGGACAGGGCTTCACACCTTC.